This T cell receptor (beta chain) emerged from a study of blood T cell repertoires in COVID-19. About the study: In each case, the material was cDNA or gDNA derived from T cells, B-cell-depleted T cells, or PBMCs.

Generated by immunoSEQ multiplex PCR, the TCRdb table keeps only in-frame clones and is missing some. The sample comprises roughly 350,000 clones, approximately 90% of which are singletons, and roughly 4.1% rests with the top ten. Germline V gives CDR1 GTSNPN, CDR2 SVGIG (reference sequence). The CDR3 is 15 residues long. Trimming took 0 bases from V and 5 from J; bases not matched to a gene: 6. The material sequenced was peripheral blood. The chain combines TRBV30 with TRBJ2-1, with 8 bases identical to TRBD2. The clonotype was recovered from a woman aged 45 to 65 with active or convalescent COVID-19. CDR3 DNA sequence: TGTGCCTGGAGTGTAGGGCGGGGGGTCCACAATGAGCAGTTCTTC. Its protein product is CAWSVGRGVHNEQFF.